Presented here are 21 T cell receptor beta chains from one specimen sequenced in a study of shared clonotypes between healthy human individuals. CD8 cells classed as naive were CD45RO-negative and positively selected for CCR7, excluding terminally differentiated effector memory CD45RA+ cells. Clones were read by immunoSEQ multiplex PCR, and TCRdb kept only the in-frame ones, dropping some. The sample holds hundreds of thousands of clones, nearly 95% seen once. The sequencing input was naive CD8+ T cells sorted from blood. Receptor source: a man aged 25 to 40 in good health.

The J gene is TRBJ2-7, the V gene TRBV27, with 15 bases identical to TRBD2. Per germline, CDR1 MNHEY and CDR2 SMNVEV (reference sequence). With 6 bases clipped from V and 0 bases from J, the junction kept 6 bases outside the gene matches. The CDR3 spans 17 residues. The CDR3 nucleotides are TGTGCCAGCAGGTCGGGACTAGCGGGAGGAAACTCCTACGAGCAGTACTTC. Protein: CASRSGLAGGNSYEQYF.

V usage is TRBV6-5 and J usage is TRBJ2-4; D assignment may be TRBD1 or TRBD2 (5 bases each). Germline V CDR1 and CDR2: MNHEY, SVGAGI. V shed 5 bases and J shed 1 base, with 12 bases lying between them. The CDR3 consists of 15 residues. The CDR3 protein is CASSPGIAAKNIQYF. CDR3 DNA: TGTGCCAGCAGTCCAGGGATAGCGGCCAAAAACATTCAGTACTTC.

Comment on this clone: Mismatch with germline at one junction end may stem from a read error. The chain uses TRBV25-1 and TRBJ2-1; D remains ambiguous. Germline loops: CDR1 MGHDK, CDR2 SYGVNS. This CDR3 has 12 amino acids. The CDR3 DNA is TGTGCCAGCAGTCAGTCCTTCAATGAGCAGTTCTTC. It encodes CASSQSFNEQFF.

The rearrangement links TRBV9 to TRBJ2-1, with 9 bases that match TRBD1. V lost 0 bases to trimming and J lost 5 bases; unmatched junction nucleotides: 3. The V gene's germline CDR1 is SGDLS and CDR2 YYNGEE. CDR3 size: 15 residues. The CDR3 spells CASSVAGTGHNEQFF. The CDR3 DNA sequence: TGTGCCAGCAGCGTAGCAGGGACAGGGCACAATGAGCAGTTCTTC.

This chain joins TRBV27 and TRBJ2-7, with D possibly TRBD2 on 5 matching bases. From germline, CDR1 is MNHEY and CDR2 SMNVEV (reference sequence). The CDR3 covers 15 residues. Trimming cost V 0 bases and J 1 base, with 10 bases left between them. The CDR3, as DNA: TGTGCCAGCAGTTTATCCGGGGTACCTTCCTACGAGCAGTACTTC. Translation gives CASSLSGVPSYEQYF.

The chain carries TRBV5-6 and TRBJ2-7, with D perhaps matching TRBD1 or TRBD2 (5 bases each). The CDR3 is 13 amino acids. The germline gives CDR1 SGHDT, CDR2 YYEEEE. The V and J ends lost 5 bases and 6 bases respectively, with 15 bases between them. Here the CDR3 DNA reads TGTGCCAGCAGGTCCGGGACCATCGGCGAGCAGTACTTC. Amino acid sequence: CASRSGTIGEQYF.

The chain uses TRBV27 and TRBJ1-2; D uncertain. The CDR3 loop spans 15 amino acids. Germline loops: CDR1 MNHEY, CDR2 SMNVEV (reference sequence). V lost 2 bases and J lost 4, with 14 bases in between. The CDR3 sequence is CASSLGQTTPYGYTF. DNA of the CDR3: TGTGCCAGCAGTTTAGGGCAGACTACACCCTATGGCTACACCTTC.

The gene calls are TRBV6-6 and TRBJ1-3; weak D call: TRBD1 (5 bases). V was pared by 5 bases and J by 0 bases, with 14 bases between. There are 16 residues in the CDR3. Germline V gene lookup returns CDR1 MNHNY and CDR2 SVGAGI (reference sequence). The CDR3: CASSLPGRDSGNTIYF. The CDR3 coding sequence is TGTGCCAGCAGTCTACCGGGACGGGACTCTGGAAACACCATATATTTT.

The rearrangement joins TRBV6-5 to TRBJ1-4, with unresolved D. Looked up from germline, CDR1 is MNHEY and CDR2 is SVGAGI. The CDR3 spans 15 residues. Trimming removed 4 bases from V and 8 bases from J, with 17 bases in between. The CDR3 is CASSSSSVLIEKLFF. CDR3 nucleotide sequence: TGTGCCAGCAGTTCGAGTTCGGTACTTATAGAAAAACTGTTTTTT.

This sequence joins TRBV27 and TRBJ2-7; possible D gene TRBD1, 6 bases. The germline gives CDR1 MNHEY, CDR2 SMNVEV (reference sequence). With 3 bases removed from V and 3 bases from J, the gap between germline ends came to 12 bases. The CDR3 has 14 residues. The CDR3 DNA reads TGTGCCAGCAGTTTCCAGGGGTTTGGCTACGAGCAGTACTTC. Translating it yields CASSFQGFGYEQYF.

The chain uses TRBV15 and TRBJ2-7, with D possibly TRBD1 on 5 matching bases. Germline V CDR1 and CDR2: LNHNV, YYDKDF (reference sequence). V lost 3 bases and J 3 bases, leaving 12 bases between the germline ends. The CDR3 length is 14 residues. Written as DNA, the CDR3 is TGTGCCACCAGCAGGGCACAACAGGACTACGAGCAGTACTTC. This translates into CATSRAQQDYEQYF.

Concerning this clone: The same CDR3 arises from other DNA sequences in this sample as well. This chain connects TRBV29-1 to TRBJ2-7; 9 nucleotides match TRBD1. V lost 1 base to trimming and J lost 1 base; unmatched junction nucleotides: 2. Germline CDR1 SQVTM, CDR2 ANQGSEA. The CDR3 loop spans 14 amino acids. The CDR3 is CSVEGQGESYEQYF. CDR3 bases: TGCAGCGTTGAAGGACAGGGGGAATCCTACGAGCAGTACTTC.

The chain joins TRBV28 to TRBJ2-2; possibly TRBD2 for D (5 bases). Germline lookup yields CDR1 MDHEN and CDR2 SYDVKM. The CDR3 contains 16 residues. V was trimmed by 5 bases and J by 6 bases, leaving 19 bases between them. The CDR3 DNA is TGTGCCAGCAGTCCCATCGACGGGGTTGCGTCCGGGGAGCTGTTTTTT. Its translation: CASSPIDGVASGELFF.

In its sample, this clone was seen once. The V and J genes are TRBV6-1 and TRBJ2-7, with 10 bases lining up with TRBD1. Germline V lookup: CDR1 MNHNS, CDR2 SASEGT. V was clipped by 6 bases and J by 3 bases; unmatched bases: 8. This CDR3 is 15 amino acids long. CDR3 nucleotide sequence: TGTGCCAGCAGAGCCCGGGACAGGGGATTCTACGAGCAGTACTTC. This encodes CASRARDRGFYEQYF.

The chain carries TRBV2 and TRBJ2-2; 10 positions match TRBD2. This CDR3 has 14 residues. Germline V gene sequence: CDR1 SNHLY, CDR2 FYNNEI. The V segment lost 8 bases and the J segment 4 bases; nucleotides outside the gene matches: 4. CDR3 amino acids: CASRKREGTGELFF. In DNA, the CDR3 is TGTGCCAGCCGCAAGCGGGAGGGCACCGGGGAGCTGTTTTTT. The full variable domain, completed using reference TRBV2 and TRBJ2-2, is EPEVTQTPSHQVTQMGQEVILRCVPISNHLYFYWYRQILGQKVEFLVSFYNNEISEKSEIFDDQFSVERPDGSNFTLKIRSTKLEDSAMYFCASRKREGTGELFFGEGSRLTVL.

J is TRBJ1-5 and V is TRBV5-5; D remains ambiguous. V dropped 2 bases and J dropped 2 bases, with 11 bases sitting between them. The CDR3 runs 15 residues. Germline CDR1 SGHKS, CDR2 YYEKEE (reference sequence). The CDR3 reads CASSFGPGGNQPQHF. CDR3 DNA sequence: TGTGCCAGCAGCTTTGGGCCCGGGGGCAATCAGCCCCAGCATTTT. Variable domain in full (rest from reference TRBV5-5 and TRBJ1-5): DAGVTQSPTHLIKTRGQQVTLRCSPISGHKSVSWYQQVLGQGPQFIFQYYEKEERGRGNFPDRFSARQFPNYSSELNVNALLLGDSALYLCASSFGPGGNQPQHFGDGTRLSIL.

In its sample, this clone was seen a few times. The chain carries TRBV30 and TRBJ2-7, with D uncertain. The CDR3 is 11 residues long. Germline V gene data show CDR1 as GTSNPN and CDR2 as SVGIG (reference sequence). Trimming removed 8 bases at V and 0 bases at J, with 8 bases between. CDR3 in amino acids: CAGKSSYEQYF. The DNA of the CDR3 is TGTGCCGGCAAGAGCTCCTACGAGCAGTACTTC. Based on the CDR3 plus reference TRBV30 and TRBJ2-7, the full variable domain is SQTIHQWPATLVQPVGSPLSLECTVEGTSNPNLYWYRQAAGRGLQLLFYSVGIGQISSEVPQNLSASRPQDRQFILSSKKLLLSDSGFYLCAGKSSYEQYFGPGTRLTVT.

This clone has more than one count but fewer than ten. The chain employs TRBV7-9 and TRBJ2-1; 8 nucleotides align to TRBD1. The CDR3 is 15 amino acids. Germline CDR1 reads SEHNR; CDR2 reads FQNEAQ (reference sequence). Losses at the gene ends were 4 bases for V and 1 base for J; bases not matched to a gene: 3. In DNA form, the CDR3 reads TGTGCCAGCAGCTGGGGACAGGATTCCTACAATGAGCAGTTCTTC. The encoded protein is CASSWGQDSYNEQFF.

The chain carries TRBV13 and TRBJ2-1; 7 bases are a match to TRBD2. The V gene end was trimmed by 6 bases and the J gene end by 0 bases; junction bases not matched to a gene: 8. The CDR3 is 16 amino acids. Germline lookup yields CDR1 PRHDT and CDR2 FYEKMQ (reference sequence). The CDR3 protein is CASSIGGGPSYNEQFF. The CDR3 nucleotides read TGTGCCAGCAGTATTGGGGGAGGGCCCTCCTACAATGAGCAGTTCTTC.

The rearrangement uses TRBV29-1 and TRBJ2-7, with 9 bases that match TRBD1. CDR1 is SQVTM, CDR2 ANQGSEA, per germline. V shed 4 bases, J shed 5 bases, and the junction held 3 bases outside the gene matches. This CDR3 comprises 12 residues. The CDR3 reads CSVGQGGHEQYF. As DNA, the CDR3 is TGCAGCGTTGGACAGGGGGGCCACGAGCAGTACTTC.

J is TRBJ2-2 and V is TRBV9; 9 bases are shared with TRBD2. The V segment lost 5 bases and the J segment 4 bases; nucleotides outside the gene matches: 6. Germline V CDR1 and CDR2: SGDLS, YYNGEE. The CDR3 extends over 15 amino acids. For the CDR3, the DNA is TGTGCCAGCAGTTTAGCGGGAGACGGCACCGGGGAGCTGTTTTTT. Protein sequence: CASSLAGDGTGELFF.